Shown below are 28 T cell receptor beta chains from a single sample sequenced in a study of long-term antiretroviral therapy in people with HIV (dated by TCRdb to between 2022 and 2023). The immunoSEQ hsTCRB v3.0 assay was used at survey level resolution to sequence the TRB variable region. TCRdb mirrors the immuneACCESS table, restricted to in-frame sequences. Some clones are absent from its copies; in checked studies, under half trace to an unresolved V gene, and the reason for the others is unknown. Here the sample has roughly 30,000 clones; approximately 90% occur a single time. Clones ranked in the top ten supply over 4% of the sample. The specimen comprised unsorted PBMCs, sampled 3.1 years after starting antiretroviral therapy. Receptor source: a man aged 18-30 years with HIV.

V is TRBV6-6 and J is TRBJ1-6; D might be TRBD1 (5 bases). The CDR3 runs to 15 residues. Between the trimmed V and J ends, which lost 0 bases and 9 bases, there was a span of 12 bases. Per germline, CDR1 MNHNY and CDR2 SVGAGI (reference sequence). The CDR3: CASSYSKEGVSPLHF. The CDR3 nucleotides are TGTGCCAGCAGTTACTCCAAGGAAGGGGTTTCACCCCTCCACTTT.

This clone was detected only once. The J gene is TRBJ1-2, the V gene TRBV18; 10 bases line up with TRBD1. The CDR3 is made up of 15 amino acids. Per germline, CDR1 KGHSH and CDR2 LQKENI. The V and J ends lost 2 bases and 7 bases, in that order; junction bases with no gene match: 7. CDR3 DNA sequence: TGTGCCAGCTCACCAAGCCGGGACAGGGGATCTGGCTACACCTTC. This encodes CASSPSRDRGSGYTF. Full variable domain (remainder filled in from reference TRBV18 and TRBJ1-2): NAGVMQNPRHLVRRRGQEARLRCSPMKGHSHVYWYRQLPEEGLKFMVYLQKENIIDESGMPKERFSAEFPKEGPSILRIQQVVRGDSAAYFCASSPSRDRGSGYTFGSGTRLTVV.

The gene calls are TRBV9 and TRBJ2-7; D tentatively fits TRBD1 or TRBD2 (5 bases each). CDR3 length equals 14 residues. CDR1 is SGDLS, CDR2 YYNGEE, per germline. Trimming took off 0 bases at V and 2 bases at J, with 9 bases between the two ends. CDR3 coding DNA: TGTGCCAGCAGCGTAGGGGACGGACCCTACGAGCAGTACTTC. It encodes CASSVGDGPYEQYF.

The genes are TRBV7-2 and TRBJ2-7, with 11 bases aligning to TRBD2. Germline CDR1 is SGHTA and CDR2 is FQGNSA. V was clipped by 6 bases and J by 4 bases; unmatched bases: 8. There are 15 residues in the CDR3. DNA for the CDR3: TGTGCCAGCAGTTCTCGGACTAGCGGGCCGTACGAGCAGTACTTC. Translating it yields CASSSRTSGPYEQYF.

The chain recombines TRBV11-1 with TRBJ2-7, with 7 positions matching TRBD1. V dropped 5 bases and J dropped 3; count of bases not matched to a gene: 16. The CDR3 contains 17 residues. Germline V gene data show CDR1 as SGHAT and CDR2 as FQDESV (reference sequence). The CDR3 nucleotides are TGTGCCAGCAGCCCTAACTATATGACAGGGACCGACTACGAGCAGTACTTC. It specifies CASSPNYMTGTDYEQYF.

This clone has more than one count but fewer than ten. The chain employs TRBV7-9 and TRBJ2-7, with D perhaps matching TRBD2 (5 bases). Trimming took 0 bases from V and 4 from J, leaving 22 bases between them. The germline V gene has CDR1 SEHNR and CDR2 FQNEAQ (reference sequence). The CDR3 runs to 18 residues. The chain's CDR3 is CASSLATKALDRLYEQYF. The CDR3 DNA reads TGTGCCAGCAGCTTAGCGACTAAGGCTCTAGACCGTCTATACGAGCAGTACTTC.

V is TRBV5-6 and J is TRBJ2-1; no definite D call. The V gene lost 0 bases and the J gene lost 8 bases, with 12 bases spanning the gap. The CDR3 extends over 14 amino acids. Germline V gives CDR1 SGHDT, CDR2 YYEEEE. The CDR3 DNA follows: TGTGCCAGCAGCTTGGTGACCGAGGTCCATGAGCAGTTCTTC. This encodes CASSLVTEVHEQFF.

This sequence joins TRBV7-2 and TRBJ2-7; D ambiguous. V was cut by 2 bases and J by 0 bases, with 5 bases left in between. The CDR3 totals 13 residues. Germline lookup yields CDR1 SGHTA and CDR2 FQGNSA. The CDR3 DNA follows: TGTGCCAGCAGCTTACAACGCTCCTACGAGCAGTACTTC. It specifies CASSLQRSYEQYF.

The rearrangement uses TRBV5-5 and TRBJ2-1, with 13 bases identical to TRBD2. Unmatched junction bases numbered 7, after V lost 2 bases and J lost 8 bases. In germline, CDR1 is SGHKS, CDR2 YYEKEE (reference sequence). The CDR3 has 16 residues. The CDR3 sequence: CASSFRLAGGGDEQFF. The CDR3 DNA reads TGTGCCAGCAGCTTCCGACTAGCGGGGGGCGGCGATGAGCAGTTCTTC. Complete variable domain (other parts from reference TRBV5-5 and TRBJ2-1): DAGVTQSPTHLIKTRGQQVTLRCSPISGHKSVSWYQQVLGQGPQFIFQYYEKEERGRGNFPDRFSARQFPNYSSELNVNALLLGDSALYLCASSFRLAGGGDEQFFGPGTRLTVL.

The chain couples TRBV4-1 to TRBJ2-5, with D possibly matching TRBD2 (5 bases). The CDR3 consists of 17 residues. CDR1 is MGHRA and CDR2 is YSYEKL in the germline V gene. Trimming stripped 8 bases from V and 7 bases from J, with 29 bases between. This chain's CDR3 is CASYTGGCLSGVRTQYF. CDR3 nucleotide sequence: TGCGCCAGCTACACGGGTGGATGTCTCTCCGGGGTGCGGACCCAGTACTTC.

V and J are TRBV6-5 and TRBJ2-7; 7 bases line up with TRBD2. Germline-derived CDR1 and CDR2 are MNHEY and SVGAGI. CDR3 length: 15 amino acids. The V gene end was trimmed by 6 bases and the J gene end by 5 bases; junction bases not matched to a gene: 13. This CDR3 is CASRRQLASLDEQYF. The CDR3 bases are TGTGCCAGCAGACGCCAACTAGCGTCCCTCGACGAGCAGTACTTC.

The sample holds one count of this clone. The J gene is TRBJ1-1, the V gene TRBV6-5; tentative D call: TRBD1 (6 bases). In germline, CDR1 is MNHEY, CDR2 SVGAGI. This CDR3 spans 14 amino acids. V lost 2 bases and J 0 bases, leaving 7 bases between the germline ends. In DNA form, the CDR3 reads TGTGCCAGCAGTTACACAGGGATGAACACTGAAGCTTTCTTT. The encoded protein is CASSYTGMNTEAFF.

The rearrangement links TRBV11-2 to TRBJ1-2, with D perhaps TRBD1 (6 bases). Trimming took 1 base from V and 5 from J, leaving 14 bases between them. From germline, CDR1 is SGHAT and CDR2 FQNNGV. CDR3 length equals 15 residues. The CDR3 coding sequence is TGTGCCAGCAGCTTAGGGAGAGGGGGGAGTTATGGCTACACCTTC. Its translation is CASSLGRGGSYGYTF.

V and J are TRBV2 and TRBJ2-1; unclear D gene. Trimming pared 0 bases from V and 9 bases from J, leaving 3 bases between. The CDR3 loop spans 11 amino acids. Germline loops: CDR1 SNHLY, CDR2 FYNNEI. Here the CDR3 reads CASSEAGEQFF. DNA for the CDR3: TGTGCCAGCAGTGAAGCTGGTGAGCAGTTCTTC.

This clone was seen only a few times. The chain recombines TRBV27 with TRBJ2-7; TRBD2 might be the D (6 bases). The CDR3 is 15 amino acids. Between the trimmed V and J ends, which lost 5 bases and 6 bases, there was a span of 20 bases. Germline V gene lookup returns CDR1 MNHEY and CDR2 SMNVEV (reference sequence). The CDR3 protein is CASSGPGTGGIEQYF. DNA for the CDR3: TGTGCCAGCAGTGGCCCCGGGACCGGCGGGATCGAGCAGTACTTC.

The J gene is TRBJ2-1, the V gene TRBV7-2; 9 nucleotides agree with TRBD2. V shed 1 base and J 4 bases; nucleotides not matched to a gene: 2. The CDR3 runs to 15 residues. Germline lookup yields CDR1 SGHTA and CDR2 FQGNSA. The CDR3: CASSLEAGGYNEQFF. DNA of the CDR3: TGTGCCAGCAGCTTAGAAGCGGGAGGTTACAATGAGCAGTTCTTC.

The rearrangement uses TRBV7-9 and TRBJ2-1; the D call may be TRBD1 or TRBD2 (5 bases each). The V end was cut by 5 bases, the J end by 6 bases, with 17 bases between. CDR3 length equals 15 residues. Germline-derived CDR1 and CDR2 are SEHNR and FQNEAQ (reference sequence). The CDR3 loop reads CASSHRLAEVNEQFF. The CDR3 DNA reads as TGTGCCAGCAGCCACAGGCTAGCCGAGGTCAATGAGCAGTTCTTC. Complete variable domain (other parts from reference TRBV7-9 and TRBJ2-1): DTGVSQNPRHKITKRGQNVTFRCDPISEHNRLYWYRQTLGQGPEFLTYFQNEAQLEKSRLLSDRFSAERPKGSFSTLEIQRTEQGDSAMYLCASSHRLAEVNEQFFGPGTRLTVL.

The chain recombines TRBV9 with TRBJ1-2; D is unresolved. Germline CDR1 SGDLS, CDR2 YYNGEE. CDR3 length: 15 amino acids. The V and J ends lost 1 base and 0 bases respectively, with 10 bases between them. This CDR3 reads CASSVNTDSNYGYTF. In DNA, the CDR3 is TGTGCCAGCAGCGTAAACACGGACTCTAACTATGGCTACACCTTC.

The genes are TRBV7-9 and TRBJ1-2; TRBD1 might be the D (5 bases). The CDR3 consists of 14 residues. The ends were cut back, 9 bases at V and 3 bases at J, with 17 bases in the middle. Per germline, CDR1 SEHNR and CDR2 FQNEAQ (reference sequence). The CDR3 reads CASTGPEGHYGYTF. CDR3 coding DNA: TGTGCCAGTACGGGACCCGAAGGGCACTATGGCTACACCTTC.

The CDR3 nucleotides read TGTGCCAGCAGCCACGGGGGGGACCGAACAGATACGCAGTATTTT. It is translated as CASSHGGDRTDTQYF. The chain employs TRBV9 and TRBJ2-3; 8 nucleotides agree with TRBD2. Germline CDR1 and CDR2: SGDLS and YYNGEE. This CDR3 region has 15 residues. With 4 bases clipped from V and 3 bases from J, the junction kept 7 bases outside the gene matches.

This chain connects TRBV11-3 to TRBJ2-5; no reliable D call. From germline, CDR1 is SGHNT and CDR2 YENEEA. This CDR3 region has 13 residues. Trimming removed 0 bases from V and 4 bases from J, with 6 bases in between. The CDR3 region is CASSLEMGETQYF. CDR3 bases: TGTGCCAGCAGCTTAGAAATGGGAGAGACCCAGTACTTC.

Worth noting for this clone: The junction differs from germline at one of its ends, possibly a read error. The chain's CDR3 is CASGLAGDRYGYTF. In nucleotides, the CDR3 is TGTGCCAGCGGCTTAGCAGGCGACCGCTATGGCTACACCTTC. The V call is TRBV7-2, the J call TRBJ1-2; D uncertain. The V gene's germline CDR1 is SGHTA and CDR2 FQGNSA. This CDR3 spans 14 amino acids.

This chain joins TRBV4-2 and TRBJ1-1; TRBD1 agrees at 8 bases. The CDR3 consists of 15 residues. J gave up 5 bases and V 2 bases, and 7 bases lay outside the gene matches. Germline V CDR1 and CDR2: LGHNA, YNFKEQ. In DNA, the CDR3 is TGTGCCAGCAGCCAATTTACCGGGACAGGAACTGAAGCTTTCTTT. This gives the protein CASSQFTGTGTEAFF.

The rearrangement uses TRBV6-1 and TRBJ1-6; weak D call: TRBD1 (5 bases). The CDR3 length is 16 residues. V was cut by 2 bases and J by 11 bases, with 19 bases left in between. Germline-derived CDR1 and CDR2 are MNHNS and SASEGT. The CDR3 region is CASSETPQGSVTPLHF. For the CDR3, the DNA is TGTGCCAGCAGTGAAACCCCCCAGGGTTCGGTAACACCCCTCCACTTT.

The chain joins TRBV30 to TRBJ1-5; 7 nucleotides align to TRBD1. CDR3 length: 12 residues. Looked up from germline, CDR1 is GTSNPN and CDR2 is SVGIG (reference sequence). V lost 5 bases and J lost 7; bases outside the gene matches: 5. The CDR3 here is CAWGQEEQPQHF. CDR3 bases: TGTGCCTGGGGACAGGAGGAGCAGCCCCAGCATTTT.

The gene calls are TRBV10-2 and TRBJ1-1, with TRBD1 as a possible D gene (6 bases). Looked up from germline, CDR1 is WSHSY and CDR2 is SAAADI. The CDR3 consists of 15 residues. Trimming left V 5 bases short and J 2 bases short, with 15 bases between. This chain's CDR3 is CASSNWTALNTEAFF. Written as DNA, the CDR3 is TGCGCCAGCAGTAATTGGACAGCCCTTAACACTGAAGCTTTCTTT.

V is TRBV25-1 and J is TRBJ2-7; 8 nucleotides align to TRBD1. The CDR3 contains 14 residues. The V and J ends lost 4 bases and 6 bases, in that order; junction bases with no gene match: 8. In germline, CDR1 is MGHDK, CDR2 SYGVNS. The CDR3 DNA reads as TGTGCCAGCAGTGCCCGCCAGGGGGCTGGCGAGCAGTACTTC. It specifies CASSARQGAGEQYF.

The chain links TRBV2 to TRBJ2-2; tentative D call: TRBD2 (6 bases). The CDR3 totals 14 residues. Germline V gene sequence: CDR1 SNHLY, CDR2 FYNNEI. Deletions cut 6 bases from V and 3 bases from J, with 11 bases between. CDR3: CASSIGTDTGELFF. In DNA form, the CDR3 reads TGTGCCAGCAGCATCGGGACTGACACCGGGGAGCTGTTTTTT.